These 15 T cell receptor beta chains share one sample of origin, sequenced in a study of human T cells and chemical hapten exposure (dated by TCRdb to about 2021). The protocol used for the library was RACE. The sequencer listed for this sample is NextSeq 500. TCRdb trimmed the raw reads at Q25, called clones with MiXCR and kept productive beta chains. Rows are combined by CDR3 protein, so each entry shows the most common genes and DNA. This sample is represented by a few hundred thousand distinct CDR3 sequences; just under 8% of them were singletons. The ten largest clonotypes hold 0.9% to 1.5% of the sample. Read against the paper, the sample's time point label means: pre-sensitization, week 0. The treatment or condition label here, explained by the study, means: therapeutic diphenylcyclopropenone sensitization with weekly scalp DPC. Here the sequenced sample was whole blood, taken in connection with sensitization to the hapten diphenylcyclopropenone (DPC). The receptors originated from a man aged 18 to 30 with alopecia areata. Some clones in this sample may be carry-over from other donors' samples.

There are a few counts of this clonotype. J is TRBJ2-7 and V is TRBV5-1; D is unresolved. Trimming shortened V by 0 bases and J by 2 bases, and 6 bases separated the two germline ends. The CDR3 runs to 13 residues. The germline CDR1 and CDR2 sequences are SGHRS and YFSETQ. As DNA, the CDR3 is TGCGCCAGCAGCTTGGATCAAACCTACGAGCAGTACTTC. It specifies CASSLDQTYEQYF. Combining the CDR3 with reference TRBV5-1 and TRBJ2-7 gives the whole variable domain KAGVTQTPRYLIKTRGQQVTLSCSPISGHRSVSWYQQTPGQGLQFLFEYFSETQRNKGNFPGRFSGRQFSNSRSEMNVSTLELGDSALYLCASSLDQTYEQYFGPGTRLTVT.

This clonotype was observed a handful of times. This chain joins TRBV2 and TRBJ2-7; weak D call: TRBD2 (5 bases). Germline V gives CDR1 SNHLY, CDR2 FYNNEI. CDR3 size: 12 residues. Trimming stripped 8 bases from V and 2 bases from J, with 10 bases between. The DNA of the CDR3 is TGTGCCAGCCGGGATCGAACCTACGAGCAGTACTTC. Residues: CASRDRTYEQYF.

V and J are TRBV7-3 and TRBJ2-3; a possible D gene is TRBD1 (5 bases). Trimming shortened V by 1 base and J by 4 bases, and 12 bases separated the two germline ends. This CDR3 has 15 residues. The germline CDR1 and CDR2 sequences are SGHTA and FQGTGA. CDR3 in DNA: TGTGCCAGCAGCTTAATAGGGGTCAGCTCAGATACGCAGTATTTT. It encodes CASSLIGVSSDTQYF.

This clonotype was counted only a few times. This sequence joins TRBV6-5 and TRBJ1-1; D is possibly TRBD1 (6 bases). Trimming removed 6 bases from V and 6 bases from J, with 14 bases in between. This CDR3 has 13 residues. Germline CDR1 and CDR2: MNHEY and SVGAGI. This CDR3 is CASSTGGRPEAFF. The CDR3 DNA sequence: TGTGCCAGCAGCACTGGGGGCAGGCCTGAAGCTTTCTTT.

The rearrangement joins TRBV20-1 to TRBJ1-3; D remains ambiguous. Trimming removed 3 bases at V and 0 bases at J, with 15 bases between. The germline V gene encodes CDR1 DFQATT and CDR2 SNEGSKA (reference sequence). CDR3 length equals 16 residues. The CDR3 here is CSASATAYSSGNTIYF. CDR3 DNA sequence: TGCAGTGCTAGTGCTACAGCGTATTCCTCTGGAAACACCATATATTTT.

This clonotype was recorded many times. The V gene is TRBV2, the J gene TRBJ2-3, with 8 bases fitting TRBD2. Germline lookup yields CDR1 SNHLY and CDR2 FYNNEI. Losses at the gene ends were 4 bases for V and 1 base for J; bases not matched to a gene: 4. The CDR3 contains 15 residues. Here the CDR3 DNA reads TGTGCCAGCAGTGCAGAACTAGCGGGCACAGATACGCAGTATTTT. It specifies CASSAELAGTDTQYF.

The chain links TRBV7-9 to TRBJ2-3, with D perhaps being TRBD1 or TRBD2 (5 bases each). CDR1 and CDR2 (germline): SEHNR, FQNEAQ (reference sequence). CDR3 length: 13 amino acids. Trimming pared 11 bases from V and 2 bases from J, leaving 14 bases between. The CDR3 DNA is TGTGCCGATGAGGGCAGGGTCACAGATACGCAGTATTTT. This encodes CADEGRVTDTQYF.

As for this clonotype: A much larger clone lies one base from this, so it may be a read error. J is TRBJ2-7 and V is TRBV6-2 or TRBV6-3; D gene uncertain. The CDR3 has 12 residues. The germline V gene has CDR1 MNHEY and CDR2 SVGEGT. The CDR3 reads CASSFSSHEQYF. Written as DNA, the CDR3 is TGTGCCAGCAGTTTCAGCTCCCACGAGCAGTACTTC.

This clonotype was picked up a small number of times. The V and J genes are TRBV10-3 and TRBJ2-1; weak D call: TRBD1 (5 bases). Germline CDR1 is ENHRY and CDR2 is SYGVKD. V dropped 4 bases and J dropped 3 bases, with 10 bases sitting between them. The length of the CDR3 is 14 residues. CDR3 region: CAISADTIYNEQFF. In nucleotides, the CDR3 is TGTGCCATCAGTGCGGACACGATCTACAATGAGCAGTTCTTC.

The rearrangement joins TRBV10-1 to TRBJ2-3, with D hard to call. Per germline, CDR1 WNHNN and CDR2 SYGVQD (reference sequence). The CDR3 covers 13 residues. V lost 2 bases and J 2 bases, leaving 5 bases between the germline ends. The CDR3 nucleotides are TGCGCCAGCAGTGAGGTTAACACAGATACGCAGTATTTT. It is translated as CASSEVNTDTQYF.

This clonotype was seen ten or more times. The chain has TRBV4-3 and TRBJ2-3, with 10 positions matching TRBD1. Trimming at V came to 2 bases and at J to 0 bases, leaving 11 bases not matched to a gene. Germline V gene lookup returns CDR1 LGHNA and CDR2 YSLEER. The CDR3 totals 19 residues. CDR3 loop: CASSQSGTGEFPSTDTQYF. The CDR3 coding sequence is TGCGCCAGCAGCCAATCCGGGACAGGGGAATTTCCTAGCACAGATACGCAGTATTTT.

At least ten counts were recorded for this clonotype. This chain uses TRBV20-1 with TRBJ1-5; 7 bases are shared with TRBD1. The V gene end was trimmed by 3 bases and the J gene end by 1 base; junction bases not matched to a gene: 6. The germline V gene encodes CDR1 DFQATT and CDR2 SNEGSKA (reference sequence). This CDR3 region has 15 residues. This CDR3 reads CSARPGQASNQPQHF. Here the CDR3 DNA reads TGCAGTGCTAGGCCAGGACAGGCAAGCAATCAGCCCCAGCATTTT.

The CDR3 region has the DNA TGTGCCAGCAGCTCCCCGGGACTACCCGACACAGATACGCAGTATTTT. It yields the protein CASSSPGLPDTDTQYF. This sequence joins TRBV5-6 and TRBJ2-3; 7 nucleotides line up with TRBD2. This CDR3 has 16 residues. V gave up 3 bases and J gave up 2 bases; unmatched junction bases: 9. Germline V gene lookup returns CDR1 SGHDT and CDR2 YYEEEE.

The chain joins TRBV6-2 or TRBV6-3 to TRBJ2-5, with 11 bases aligning to TRBD2. The CDR3 sequence is 15 residues long. V shed 6 bases and J 2 bases; nucleotides not matched to a gene: 5. Germline CDR1 and CDR2: MNHEY and SVGEGT. CDR3 residues: CASSERLAGQETQYF. The CDR3 nucleotides read TGTGCCAGCAGCGAAAGACTAGCGGGGCAAGAGACCCAGTACTTC.

This clonotype was counted at least ten times. The rearrangement links TRBV28 to TRBJ1-2; TRBD1 matches 8 bases. Per germline, CDR1 MDHEN and CDR2 SYDVKM. The CDR3 totals 15 residues. J was trimmed by 3 bases and V by 5 bases; bases with no gene match: 8. The CDR3 loop reads CASSRSGQGHYGYTF. CDR3 DNA sequence: TGTGCCAGCAGTAGGTCCGGACAGGGTCACTATGGCTACACCTTC.